Following are 8 T cell receptor beta chains from one sample sequenced in a study of T cell clonotyping in hematopoietic cell transplantation (dated by TCRdb to about 2021). The intended sense of this specimen's time point label: 100 days after allo-HCT. Library prep was done by the immunoSEQ multiplex PCR assay. TCRdb retrieved this table from immuneACCESS and kept in-frame rearrangements only. Not all clones are present; in checked studies, unresolved V genes account for under half, and no reason is known for the remainder. The sample table records roughly 6,500 clones; approximately 88% of these occur just once. More than 6.5% of the sample is held by the ten biggest clonotypes. This specimen consisted of peripheral blood mononuclear cells, obtained 100 days after allogeneic stem cell transplant. The receptors derive from a male patient between 40 and 50 years old who had an allogeneic stem cell transplant from an unrelated donor, so the T cells may come from the graft donor. Some clones in this sample may be carry-over from other donors' samples.

The V and J genes are TRBV7-3 and TRBJ1-5; unclear D gene. This CDR3 region has 13 residues. The V gene's germline CDR1 is SGHTA and CDR2 FQGTGA. V lost 5 bases and J 0 bases, leaving 5 bases between the germline ends. In DNA form, the CDR3 reads TGTGCCAGCAGCCCAAATAGCAATCAGCCCCAGCATTTT. Translated, it gives CASSPNSNQPQHF.

This rearrangement joins TRBV30 to TRBJ1-2, with 7 bases lining up with TRBD1. This CDR3 region has 12 residues. The germline CDR1 and CDR2 sequences are GTSNPN and SVGIG (reference sequence). With 8 bases clipped from V and 8 bases from J, the junction kept 11 bases outside the gene matches. CDR3 in DNA: TGTGCCAGCACTCAGGGGGTGTCGGGCTACACCTTC. Translation: CASTQGVSGYTF.

The rearrangement uses TRBV2 and TRBJ2-5; D is ambiguous. Germline V gene sequence: CDR1 SNHLY, CDR2 FYNNEI. This CDR3 is 13 amino acids long. The V end was cut by 8 bases, the J end by 6 bases, with 16 bases between. The CDR3 spells CASPGPRPQTQYF. In DNA form, the CDR3 reads TGTGCCAGCCCCGGGCCTCGGCCCCAGACCCAGTACTTC.

V usage is TRBV7-9 and J usage is TRBJ1-2; D is undetermined. Trimming took 1 base from V and 7 from J, leaving 7 bases between them. Germline CDR1 is SEHNR and CDR2 is FQNEAQ (reference sequence). The CDR3 runs to 12 residues. The CDR3 region is CASSLVLVGYTF. CDR3 coding DNA: TGTGCCAGCAGCTTAGTACTAGTTGGCTACACCTTC.

The chain is built from TRBV29-1 and TRBJ2-7, with D maybe TRBD2 (7 bases). The CDR3 extends over 13 amino acids. CDR1 is SQVTM and CDR2 is ANQGSEA in the germline V gene. The CDR3 sequence is CSAESAGAGEQYF. In DNA form, the CDR3 reads TGCAGTGCTGAGTCGGCGGGGGCTGGAGAGCAGTACTTC.

The chain uses TRBV6-4 and TRBJ1-5; tentative D call: TRBD1 (5 bases). This CDR3 spans 15 amino acids. V lost 2 bases and J lost 3, with 11 bases in between. Germline CDR1 is MRHNA and CDR2 is SNTAGT. CDR3 sequence reads: CASSDEGTPNQPQHF. DNA of the CDR3: TGTGCCAGCAGTGACGAGGGGACTCCCAATCAGCCCCAGCATTTT.

V and J are TRBV6-5 and TRBJ1-3, with 7 nucleotides matching TRBD1. Germline V lookup: CDR1 MNHEY, CDR2 SVGAGI. The V and J ends lost 5 bases and 2 bases, in that order; junction bases with no gene match: 6. The CDR3 extends over 15 amino acids. CDR3 nucleotide sequence: TGTGCCAGCAGTCGCCTGACAGGGCCTGGAAACACCATATATTTT. Its protein is CASSRLTGPGNTIYF.

The rearrangement uses TRBV29-1 and TRBJ2-7; D remains ambiguous. CDR1 is SQVTM and CDR2 is ANQGSEA in the germline V gene. V dropped 4 bases and J dropped 3 bases, with 7 bases sitting between them. CDR3 length equals 11 residues. The CDR3 is CSVGGFYEQYF. CDR3 DNA: TGCAGCGTTGGAGGTTTCTACGAGCAGTACTTC.